This T cell receptor (beta chain) was retrieved from a study of blood T cell repertoires in COVID-19. Across the study: T cells, B-cell-depleted T cells, or PBMCs supplied cDNA or gDNA.

This clone was seen once. Germline lookup yields CDR1 SNHLY and CDR2 FYNNEI. The V end lost 7 bases, the J end lost 4 bases, and 15 bases lay between the germline ends. The CDR3 sequence is 14 residues long. Measured with immunoSEQ multiplex PCR; TCRdb has only the in-frame clones, and not every one. The profile shows about 62,000 clones, 80% to 90% of them singletons. The sequencing sample was made of peripheral blood. V is TRBV2 and J is TRBJ2-3; D remains ambiguous. The receptor was isolated from a woman in her sixties with COVID-19, enrolled during active disease. The CDR3 is CASNTLGQADTQYF. The DNA for the CDR3 is TGTGCCAGCAATACCTTGGGTCAGGCAGATACGCAGTATTTT.